This TCR beta chain was obtained from a study of T cells after posttransplantation cyclophosphamide. Libraries were prepared by immunoSEQ multiplex PCR; TCRdb keeps only in-frame clonotypes and omits some of them. Found here are 44,000 or so clones, no singletons; the ten largest cover roughly 2.2%. Many counts were recorded for this clone. CDR3 length: 12 amino acids. Germline lookup yields CDR1 GTSNPN and CDR2 SVGIG (reference sequence). V shed 3 bases and J 5 bases; nucleotides not matched to a gene: 3. The TCR comes from a man aged 35-49 years in good health, CMV-negative, and a related stem cell transplant donor. The sequencing input was PBMCs. The chain is built from TRBV30 and TRBJ1-1; 7 nucleotides agree with TRBD1. DNA of the CDR3: TGTGCCTGGAGGCCAGGGGGGACTGAAGCTTTCTTT. Translated: CAWRPGGTEAFF.